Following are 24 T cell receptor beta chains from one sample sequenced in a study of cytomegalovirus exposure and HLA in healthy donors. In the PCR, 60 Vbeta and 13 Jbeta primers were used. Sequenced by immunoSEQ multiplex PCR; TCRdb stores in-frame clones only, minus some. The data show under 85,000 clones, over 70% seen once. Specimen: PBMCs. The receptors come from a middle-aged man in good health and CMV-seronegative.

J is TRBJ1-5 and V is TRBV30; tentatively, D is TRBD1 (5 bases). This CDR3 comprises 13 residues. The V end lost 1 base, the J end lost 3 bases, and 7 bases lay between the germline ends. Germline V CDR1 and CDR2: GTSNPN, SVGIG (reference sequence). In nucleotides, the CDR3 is TGTGCCTGGAGTGGGGGGGACAATCAGCCCCAGCATTTT. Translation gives CAWSGGDNQPQHF. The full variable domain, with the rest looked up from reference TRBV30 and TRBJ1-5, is SQTIHQWPATLVQPVGSPLSLECTVEGTSNPNLYWYRQAAGRGLQLLFYSVGIGQISSEVPQNLSASRPQDRQFILSSKKLLLSDSGFYLCAWSGGDNQPQHFGDGTRLSIL.

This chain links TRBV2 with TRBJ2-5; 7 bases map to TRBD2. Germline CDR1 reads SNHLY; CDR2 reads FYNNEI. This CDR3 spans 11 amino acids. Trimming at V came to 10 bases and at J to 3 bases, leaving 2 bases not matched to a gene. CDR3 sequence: CATGTKETQYF. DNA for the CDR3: TGTGCCACCGGGACTAAAGAGACCCAGTACTTC.

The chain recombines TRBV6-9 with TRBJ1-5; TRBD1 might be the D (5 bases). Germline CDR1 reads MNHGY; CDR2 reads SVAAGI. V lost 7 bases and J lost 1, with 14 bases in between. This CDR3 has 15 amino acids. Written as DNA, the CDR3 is TGTGCCAGCAACCCTCCAGGGCAGAGCAATCAGCCCCAGCATTTT. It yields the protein CASNPPGQSNQPQHF.

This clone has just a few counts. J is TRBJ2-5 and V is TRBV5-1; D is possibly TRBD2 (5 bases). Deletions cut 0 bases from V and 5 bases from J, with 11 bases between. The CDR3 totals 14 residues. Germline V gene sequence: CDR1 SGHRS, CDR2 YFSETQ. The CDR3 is CASSLDSTGETQYF. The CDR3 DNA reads TGCGCCAGCAGCTTGGATTCCACGGGGGAGACCCAGTACTTC.

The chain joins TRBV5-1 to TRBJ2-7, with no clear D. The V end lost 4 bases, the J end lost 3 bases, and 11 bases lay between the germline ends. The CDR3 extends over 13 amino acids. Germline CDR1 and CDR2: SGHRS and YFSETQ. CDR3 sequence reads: CASSAGTDYEQYF. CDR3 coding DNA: TGCGCCAGCAGCGCCGGTACAGACTACGAGCAGTACTTC.

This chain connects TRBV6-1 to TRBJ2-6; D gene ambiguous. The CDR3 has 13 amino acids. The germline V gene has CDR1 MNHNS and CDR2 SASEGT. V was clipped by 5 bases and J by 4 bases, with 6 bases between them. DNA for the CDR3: TGTGCCAGCAGTTTTCGGGGGGCCAACGTCCTGACTTTC. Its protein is CASSFRGANVLTF.

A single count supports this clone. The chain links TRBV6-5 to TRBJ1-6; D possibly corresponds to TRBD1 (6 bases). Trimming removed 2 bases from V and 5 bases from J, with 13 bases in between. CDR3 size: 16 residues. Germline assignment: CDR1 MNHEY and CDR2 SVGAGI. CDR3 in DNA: TGTGCCAGCAGTTACGCGGCAGGGGAAGATAATTCACCCCTCCACTTT. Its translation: CASSYAAGEDNSPLHF.

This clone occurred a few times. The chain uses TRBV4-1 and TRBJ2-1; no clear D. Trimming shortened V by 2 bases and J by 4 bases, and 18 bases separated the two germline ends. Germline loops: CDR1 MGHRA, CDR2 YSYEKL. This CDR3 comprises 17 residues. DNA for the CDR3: TGCGCCAGCAGCCAACCAAGACTTGTCCGATCTTACAATGAGCAGTTCTTC. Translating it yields CASSQPRLVRSYNEQFF.

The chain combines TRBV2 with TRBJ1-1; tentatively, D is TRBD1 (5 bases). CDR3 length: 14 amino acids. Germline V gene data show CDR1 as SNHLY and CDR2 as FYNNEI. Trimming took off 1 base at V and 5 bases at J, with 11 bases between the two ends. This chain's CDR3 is CASSEEAGRTEAFF. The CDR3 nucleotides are TGTGCCAGCAGTGAAGAAGCGGGGCGAACTGAAGCTTTCTTT.

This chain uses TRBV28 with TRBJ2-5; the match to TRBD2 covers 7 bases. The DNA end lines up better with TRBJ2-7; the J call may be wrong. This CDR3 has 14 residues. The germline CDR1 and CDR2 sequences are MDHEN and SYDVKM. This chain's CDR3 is CASSSVGGTYEQYF. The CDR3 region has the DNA TGTGCCAGCAGTTCCGTGGGGGGGACCTACGAGCAGTACTTC.

The CDR3 DNA follows: TGTGCCAGCAGCTTAGGGCCTAGTTTCAATGAGCAGTTCTTC. Protein product: CASSLGPSFNEQFF. The rearrangement uses TRBV11-3 and TRBJ2-1; D is ambiguous. V shed 1 base and J shed 6 bases, with 10 bases lying between them. The CDR3 consists of 14 residues. The germline V gene encodes CDR1 SGHNT and CDR2 YENEEA. The variable domain in full, with the rest retrieved from reference TRBV11-3 and TRBJ2-1, is EAGVVQSPRYKIIEKKQPVAFWCNPISGHNTLYWYLQNLGQGPELLIRYENEEAVDDSQLPKDRFSAERLKGVDSTLKIQPAELGDSAVYLCASSLGPSFNEQFFGPGTRLTVL.

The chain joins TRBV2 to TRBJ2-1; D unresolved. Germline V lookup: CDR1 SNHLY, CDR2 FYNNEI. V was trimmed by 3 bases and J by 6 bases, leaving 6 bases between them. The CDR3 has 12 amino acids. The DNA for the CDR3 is TGTGCCAGCAGTGACAGTGTCAATGAGCAGTTCTTC. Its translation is CASSDSVNEQFF.

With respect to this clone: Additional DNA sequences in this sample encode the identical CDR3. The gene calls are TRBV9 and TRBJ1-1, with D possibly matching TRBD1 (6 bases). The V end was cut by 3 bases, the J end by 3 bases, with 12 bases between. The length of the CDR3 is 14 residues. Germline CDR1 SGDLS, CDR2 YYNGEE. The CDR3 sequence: CASSALTGHTEAFF. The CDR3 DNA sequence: TGTGCCAGCAGCGCACTAACAGGGCACACTGAAGCTTTCTTT.

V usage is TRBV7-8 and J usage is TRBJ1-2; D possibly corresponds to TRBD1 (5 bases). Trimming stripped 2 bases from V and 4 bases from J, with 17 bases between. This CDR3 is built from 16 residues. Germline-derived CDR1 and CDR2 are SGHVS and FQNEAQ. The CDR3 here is CASSLHEQAVGYGYTF. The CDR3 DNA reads TGTGCCAGCAGCTTACACGAACAGGCGGTCGGCTATGGCTACACCTTC.

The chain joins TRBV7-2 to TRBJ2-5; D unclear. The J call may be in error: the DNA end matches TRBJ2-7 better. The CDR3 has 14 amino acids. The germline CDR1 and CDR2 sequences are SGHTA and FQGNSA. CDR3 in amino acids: CASSGQVPGYEQYF. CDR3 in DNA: TGTGCCAGCAGCGGTCAGGTCCCAGGCTACGAGCAGTACTTC.

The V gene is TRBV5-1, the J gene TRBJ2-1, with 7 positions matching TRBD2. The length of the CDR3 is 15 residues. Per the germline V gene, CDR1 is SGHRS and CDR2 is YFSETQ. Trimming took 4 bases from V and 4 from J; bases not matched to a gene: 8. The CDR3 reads CASSESGTTYNEQFF. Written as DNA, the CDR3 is TGCGCCAGCAGCGAATCCGGGACTACATACAATGAGCAGTTCTTC.

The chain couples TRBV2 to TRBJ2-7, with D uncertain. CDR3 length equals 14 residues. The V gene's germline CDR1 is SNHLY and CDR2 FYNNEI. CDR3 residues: CATALRFGTYEQYF. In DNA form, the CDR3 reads TGTGCAACCGCCCTCAGGTTCGGAACCTACGAGCAGTACTTC. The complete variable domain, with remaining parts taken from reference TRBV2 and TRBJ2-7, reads EPEVTQTPSHQVTQMGQEVILRCVPISNHLYFYWYRQILGQKVEFLVSFYNNEISEKSEIFDDQFSVERPDGSNFTLKIRSTKLEDSAMYFCATALRFGTYEQYFGPGTRLTVT.

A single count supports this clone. Written as DNA, the CDR3 is TGTGCCATCAGTGAGTCAGAAGGACAGACTTACACAGATACGCAGTATTTT. Amino acids: CAISESEGQTYTDTQYF. The genes are TRBV10-3 and TRBJ2-3, with D possibly TRBD1 on 6 matching bases. Trimming stripped 0 bases from V and 2 bases from J, with 15 bases between. Germline V CDR1 and CDR2: ENHRY, SYGVKD. This CDR3 contains 17 residues.

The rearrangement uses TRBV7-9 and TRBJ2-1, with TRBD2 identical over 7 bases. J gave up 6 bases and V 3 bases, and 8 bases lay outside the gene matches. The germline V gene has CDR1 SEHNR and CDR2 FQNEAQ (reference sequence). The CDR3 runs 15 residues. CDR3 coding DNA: TGTGCCAGCAGCTTCCGGGAGGCCACCCCCAATGAGCAGTTCTTC. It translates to CASSFREATPNEQFF.

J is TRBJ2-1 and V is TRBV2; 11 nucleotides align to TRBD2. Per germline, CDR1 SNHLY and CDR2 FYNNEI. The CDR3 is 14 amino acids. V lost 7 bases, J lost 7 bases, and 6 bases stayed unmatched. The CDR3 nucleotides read TGTGCCAGCATTAGCGGGAGGGCCGGGAATGAGCAGTTCTTC. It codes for CASISGRAGNEQFF.

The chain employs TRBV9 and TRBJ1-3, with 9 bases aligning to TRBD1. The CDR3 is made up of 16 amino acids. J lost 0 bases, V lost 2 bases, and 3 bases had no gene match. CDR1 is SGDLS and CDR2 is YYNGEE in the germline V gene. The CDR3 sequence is CASSVSGQGSGNTIYF. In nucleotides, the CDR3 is TGTGCCAGCAGCGTCTCGGGACAGGGCTCTGGAAACACCATATATTTT.

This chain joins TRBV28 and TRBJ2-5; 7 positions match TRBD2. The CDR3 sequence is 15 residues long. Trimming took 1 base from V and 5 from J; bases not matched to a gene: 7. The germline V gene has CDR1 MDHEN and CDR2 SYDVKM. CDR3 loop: CASSLSGGGRETQYF. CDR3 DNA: TGTGCCAGCAGTTTATCCGGCGGGGGACGGGAGACCCAGTACTTC.

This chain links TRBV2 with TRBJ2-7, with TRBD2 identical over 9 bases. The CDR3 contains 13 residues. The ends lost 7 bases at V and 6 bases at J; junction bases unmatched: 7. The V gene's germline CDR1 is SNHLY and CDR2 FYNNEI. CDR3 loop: CASKPGSGSEQYF. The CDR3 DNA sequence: TGTGCCAGCAAGCCCGGTAGCGGGAGCGAGCAGTACTTC.

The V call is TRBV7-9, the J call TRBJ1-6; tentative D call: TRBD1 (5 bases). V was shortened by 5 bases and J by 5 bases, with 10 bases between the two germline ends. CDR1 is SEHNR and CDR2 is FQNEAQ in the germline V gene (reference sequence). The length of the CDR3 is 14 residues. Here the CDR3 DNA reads TGTGCCAGCAGCCCCGACAGTCATAATTCACCCCTCCACTTT. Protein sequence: CASSPDSHNSPLHF.